Below are 30 T cell receptor beta chains sequenced from a single sample in a study of blood T cell repertoires in COVID-19. Profiling relied on immunoSEQ multiplex PCR, and the TCRdb table lists in-frame clones only, not all of them. The sample records about 220,000 clones, around 82% being singletons. The sequenced material came from peripheral blood. These receptors came from a woman in her 70s with acute or convalescent COVID-19.

There are a few counts of this clone. This chain uses TRBV7-2 with TRBJ1-5; a weak D match, TRBD1 (5 bases). Germline CDR1 and CDR2: SGHTA and FQGNSA. The CDR3 loop spans 15 amino acids. V was clipped by 1 base and J by 0 bases, with 7 bases between them. This chain's CDR3 is CASSLGRASNQPQHF. Written as DNA, the CDR3 is TGTGCCAGCAGCTTAGGCAGGGCTAGCAATCAGCCCCAGCATTTT.

The chain combines TRBV14 with TRBJ2-5, with 11 bases aligning to TRBD1. After removal of 0 bases from V and 5 bases from J, the junction contained 8 bases not matched to a gene. Per germline, CDR1 SGHDN and CDR2 FVKESK. The CDR3 sequence is 17 residues long. The CDR3 nucleotides are TGTGCCAGCAGCCAAGATCCGGACAGGGGGCGCTGGGAGACCCAGTACTTC. The encoded protein is CASSQDPDRGRWETQYF.

The chain employs TRBV12-3 or TRBV12-4 and TRBJ2-1; D possibly corresponds to TRBD1 (6 bases). The CDR3 has 13 residues. V was cut by 8 bases and J by 8 bases, with 16 bases left in between. The chain's CDR3 is CASQLQGRDEQFF. CDR3 DNA: TGTGCCAGCCAATTACAGGGAAGGGATGAGCAGTTCTTC.

The chain joins TRBV7-9 to TRBJ2-7; TRBD2 is a possible D gene (6 bases). CDR1 is SEHNR, CDR2 FQNEAQ, per germline (reference sequence). The V end lost 1 base, the J end lost 2 bases, and 18 bases lay between the germline ends. The CDR3 has 17 residues. CDR3 nucleotide sequence: TGTGCCAGCAGCTTAGGGGGACTCAGAAGTAATCCCTACGAGCAGTACTTC. Its translation: CASSLGGLRSNPYEQYF. Full variable domain (missing parts from reference TRBV7-9 and TRBJ2-7): DTGVSQNPRHKITKRGQNVTFRCDPISEHNRLYWYRQTLGQGPEFLTYFQNEAQLEKSRLLSDRFSAERPKGSFSTLEIQRTEQGDSAMYLCASSLGGLRSNPYEQYFGPGTRLTVT.

The chain is built from TRBV6-5 and TRBJ2-7; 9 positions match TRBD1. The CDR3 runs 14 residues. V shed 5 bases and J 3 bases; nucleotides not matched to a gene: 5. Germline CDR1 and CDR2: MNHEY and SVGAGI. The CDR3 reads CASSPDRGDYEQYF. CDR3 in DNA: TGTGCCAGCAGTCCGGACAGGGGTGACTACGAGCAGTACTTC.

The J gene is TRBJ1-2, the V gene TRBV12-3 or TRBV12-4; possibly TRBD1 for D (5 bases). V was pared by 7 bases and J by 8 bases, with 17 bases between. The CDR3 covers 13 residues. CDR3 DNA: TGTGCCAGCAACACGGGGGTGCCTCGAGGCTACACCTTC. It yields the protein CASNTGVPRGYTF.

The chain couples TRBV6-5 to TRBJ2-5, with TRBD2 matching over 12 bases. The CDR3 is 15 amino acids. V dropped 10 bases and J dropped 4; count of bases not matched to a gene: 10. Per the germline V gene, CDR1 is MNHEY and CDR2 is SVGAGI. CDR3 DNA sequence: TGTGCCACCACAGACGTACTAGCGGGGGGAGAGACCCAGTACTTC. Translated, it gives CATTDVLAGGETQYF.

The chain uses TRBV14 and TRBJ1-1, with unresolved D. The CDR3 is 13 residues long. CDR1 is SGHDN and CDR2 is FVKESK in the germline V gene. Deletions cut 0 bases from V and 9 bases from J, with 11 bases between. CDR3 amino acids: CASSQDRPGKAFF. DNA of the CDR3: TGTGCCAGCAGCCAAGATCGGCCAGGCAAAGCTTTCTTT.

The gene calls are TRBV5-1 and TRBJ2-3; 12 bases fit TRBD2. There are 16 residues in the CDR3. Germline V gene lookup returns CDR1 SGHRS and CDR2 YFSETQ. The V segment lost 5 bases and the J segment 4 bases; nucleotides outside the gene matches: 8. DNA for the CDR3: TGCGCCAGCAGGTCTAGCGGGGGGGCCGGGGCAGATACGCAGTATTTT. This sequence encodes CASRSSGGAGADTQYF.

CDR3 sequence (DNA): TGTGCCAGCAGCGAGGGACAGGGGGAAGGCGAGCAGTTCTTC. Protein product: CASSEGQGEGEQFF. The chain recombines TRBV9 with TRBJ2-1; TRBD1 aligns across 11 bases. This CDR3 spans 14 amino acids. With V trimmed by 3 bases and J by 10 bases, 6 bases remained unmatched. CDR1 is SGDLS and CDR2 is YYNGEE in the germline V gene. Supplemented by reference TRBV9 and TRBJ2-1, the full variable domain reads DSGVTQTPKHLITATGQRVTLRCSPRSGDLSVYWYQQSLDQGLQFLIQYYNGEERAKGNILERFSAQQFPDLHSELNLSSLELGDSALYFCASSEGQGEGEQFFGPGTRLTVL.

The CDR3 reads CSVKTGRNTEAFF. In nucleotides, the CDR3 is TGCAGCGTTAAGACAGGGAGAAACACTGAAGCTTTCTTT. J is TRBJ1-1 and V is TRBV29-1, with 7 bases identical to TRBD1. This CDR3 comprises 13 residues. The germline V gene encodes CDR1 SQVTM and CDR2 ANQGSEA. V lost 5 bases to trimming and J lost 2 bases; unmatched junction nucleotides: 5.

The chain recombines TRBV29-1 with TRBJ2-7, with TRBD1 matching 9 bases. Germline CDR1 and CDR2: SQVTM and ANQGSEA. The CDR3 has 11 amino acids. V was clipped by 8 bases and J by 6 bases; unmatched bases: 5. The CDR3 spells CSTGTGLEQYF. The CDR3 bases are TGCAGCACCGGGACAGGGCTCGAGCAGTACTTC.

J is TRBJ2-5 and V is TRBV5-5; D possibly corresponds to TRBD1 (5 bases). V was cut by 4 bases and J by 5 bases, with 18 bases left in between. This CDR3 comprises 15 residues. In germline, CDR1 is SGHKS, CDR2 YYEKEE (reference sequence). This CDR3 is CASSQGESAWETQYF. For the CDR3, the DNA is TGTGCCAGCAGCCAGGGCGAATCCGCGTGGGAGACCCAGTACTTC. Full variable domain (remainder filled in from reference TRBV5-5 and TRBJ2-5): DAGVTQSPTHLIKTRGQQVTLRCSPISGHKSVSWYQQVLGQGPQFIFQYYEKEERGRGNFPDRFSARQFPNYSSELNVNALLLGDSALYLCASSQGESAWETQYFGPGTRLLVL.

A note on this clone: This CDR3 is also generated by other DNA sequences in the sample. The rearrangement joins TRBV19 to TRBJ1-1; 8 bases map to TRBD1. Germline values: CDR1 LNHDA, CDR2 SQIVND (reference sequence). The V segment lost 2 bases and the J segment 5 bases; nucleotides outside the gene matches: 1. The CDR3 covers 13 residues. The CDR3 nucleotides are TGTGCCAGTAGTATACAGGGGGCTACTGAAGCTTTCTTT. Protein sequence: CASSIQGATEAFF.

The chain carries TRBV7-2 and TRBJ2-2, with a weak D call TRBD1 (5 bases). V shed 1 base and J shed 6 bases, with 12 bases lying between them. The CDR3 contains 15 residues. Per germline, CDR1 SGHTA and CDR2 FQGNSA. For the CDR3, the DNA is TGTGCCAGCAGCTTAGTGGAACCAGGGTCCGGGGAGCTGTTTTTT. Protein product: CASSLVEPGSGELFF.

This chain joins TRBV12-3 or TRBV12-4 and TRBJ1-4; D possibly corresponds to TRBD1 (6 bases). The CDR3 covers 13 residues. Deletions cut 3 bases from V and 8 bases from J, with 10 bases between. The CDR3 here is CASSFWGREKLFF. The CDR3, as DNA: TGTGCCAGCAGTTTCTGGGGGCGCGAAAAACTGTTTTTT.

The chain recombines TRBV9 with TRBJ2-5, with 10 bases fitting TRBD1. The trim removed 0 bases at V and 4 bases at J, leaving 3 bases unmatched. CDR1 and CDR2 (germline): SGDLS, YYNGEE. The CDR3 contains 15 residues. The CDR3 DNA reads TGTGCCAGCAGCGTAGGAGGGACAGGGGCAGAGACCCAGTACTTC. It codes for CASSVGGTGAETQYF.

The chain recombines TRBV20-1 with TRBJ2-5; the match to TRBD2 covers 9 bases. Germline loops: CDR1 DFQATT, CDR2 SNEGSKA (reference sequence). The CDR3 contains 15 residues. Trimming took 3 bases from V and 3 from J; bases not matched to a gene: 8. The CDR3 protein is CSASPSRGGEETQYF. DNA for the CDR3: TGCAGTGCTAGTCCTTCGCGGGGGGGGGAAGAGACCCAGTACTTC.

The V gene is TRBV9, the J gene TRBJ1-1, with D hard to call. V was cut by 0 bases and J by 6 bases, with 9 bases left in between. There are 13 residues in the CDR3. CDR1 and CDR2 (germline): SGDLS, YYNGEE. CDR3 sequence reads: CASSVDLRAEAFF. The CDR3 bases are TGTGCCAGCAGCGTAGATCTTCGTGCTGAAGCTTTCTTT.

The chain combines TRBV6-2 or TRBV6-3 with TRBJ2-3; the match to TRBD2 covers 10 bases. V lost 5 bases, J lost 4 bases, and 6 bases stayed unmatched. This CDR3 is built from 15 residues. Germline-derived CDR1 and CDR2 are MNHEY and SVGEGT. In nucleotides, the CDR3 is TGTGCCAGCAGTGGAAGAGCGGGGGGGGCAGATACGCAGTATTTT. Encoded protein: CASSGRAGGADTQYF.

The chain couples TRBV19 to TRBJ2-7; 7 bases are a match to TRBD1. The CDR3 runs to 15 residues. The V gene end was trimmed by 2 bases and the J gene end by 2 bases; junction bases not matched to a gene: 6. Germline V CDR1 and CDR2: LNHDA, SQIVND (reference sequence). For the CDR3, the DNA is TGTGCCAGTAGTATACGGCAGACAGGGACCTACGAGCAGTACTTC. Its protein is CASSIRQTGTYEQYF.

CDR3 sequence reads: CASSRAGLAAFSSTDTQYF. CDR3 in DNA: TGCGCCAGCAGTCGTGCTGGACTAGCGGCTTTTTCTAGCACAGATACGCAGTATTTT. The chain joins TRBV23-1 to TRBJ2-3, with TRBD2 matching 10 bases. TRBV23-1 is an ORF for which the function is uncertain. Trimming cost V 4 bases and J 0 bases; bases outside gene matches: 13. The CDR3 has 19 residues.

This clone was counted a few times. DNA of the CDR3: TGTGCCAGCAGCTTAGGCAGGGAGGTTGGCTATGGCTACACCTTC. This translates into CASSLGREVGYGYTF. J is TRBJ1-2 and V is TRBV7-8, with D possibly being TRBD1 (5 bases). This CDR3 has 15 residues. Germline lookup yields CDR1 SGHVS and CDR2 FQNEAQ. V lost 1 base and J lost 4, with 13 bases in between.

The chain recombines TRBV7-9 with TRBJ2-1; D is possibly TRBD1 (5 bases). Trimming shortened V by 7 bases and J by 0 bases, and 16 bases separated the two germline ends. This CDR3 spans 16 amino acids. Germline V gene data show CDR1 as SEHNR and CDR2 as FQNEAQ (reference sequence). The CDR3 reads CASTSRGGVSYNEQFF. The DNA of the CDR3 is TGTGCCAGCACCTCAAGGGGCGGTGTCTCCTACAATGAGCAGTTCTTC.

This chain joins TRBV6-4 and TRBJ1-5; no definite D call. This CDR3 has 13 amino acids. V lost 7 bases, J lost 2 bases, and 9 bases lay in between. The germline V gene has CDR1 MRHNA and CDR2 SNTAGT. CDR3: CASKEVRNQPQHF. CDR3 DNA sequence: TGTGCCAGCAAGGAGGTTCGCAATCAGCCCCAGCATTTT.

V gene TRBV14 combines with J gene TRBJ2-5; 10 nucleotides align to TRBD2. CDR3 length: 17 amino acids. Trimming removed 4 bases from V and 3 bases from J; junction bases left unmatched: 11. Germline V CDR1 and CDR2: SGHDN, FVKESK. CDR3 coding DNA: TGTGCCAGCAGCCGCAAATTCACTAGCGGGGCCGAAGAGACCCAGTACTTC. This sequence encodes CASSRKFTSGAEETQYF.

The gene calls are TRBV5-4 and TRBJ1-1, with a weak D call TRBD1 (6 bases). V lost 4 bases to trimming and J lost 1 base, with 11 bases between them. The CDR3 has 14 residues. From germline, CDR1 is SGHNT and CDR2 YYREEE (reference sequence). This CDR3 is CASSLSTGNTEAFF. The DNA of the CDR3 is TGTGCCAGCAGCCTTTCGACAGGGAACACTGAAGCTTTCTTT.

This chain joins TRBV6-2 or TRBV6-3 and TRBJ2-3, with a weak D call TRBD1 (6 bases). The CDR3 contains 15 residues. V was pared by 2 bases and J by 2 bases, with 11 bases between. Per the germline V gene, CDR1 is MNHEY and CDR2 is SVGEGT. CDR3 loop: CASSYLGQSTDTQYF. Here the CDR3 DNA reads TGTGCCAGCAGTTACCTAGGACAGTCCACAGATACGCAGTATTTT.

This clone turned up a few times. The chain joins TRBV4-3 to TRBJ2-1; perhaps TRBD1 as D (6 bases). Trimming stripped 0 bases from V and 6 bases from J, with 12 bases between. This CDR3 is built from 15 residues. Germline V lookup: CDR1 LGHNA, CDR2 YSLEER. The CDR3 DNA is TGCGCCAGCAGCCAAGATTGGGGGCCCTTCAATGAGCAGTTCTTC. Encoded protein: CASSQDWGPFNEQFF.

There are a few counts of this clone. The genes are TRBV6-5 and TRBJ2-7; 11 bases fit TRBD2. The CDR3 contains 14 residues. In germline, CDR1 is MNHEY, CDR2 SVGAGI. V shed 7 bases, J shed 6 bases, and the junction held 8 bases outside the gene matches. CDR3 nucleotides: TGTGCCAGCACCATAGCGGGGGGGCTTTCCGAGCAGTACGTC. Protein: CASTIAGGLSEQYV.